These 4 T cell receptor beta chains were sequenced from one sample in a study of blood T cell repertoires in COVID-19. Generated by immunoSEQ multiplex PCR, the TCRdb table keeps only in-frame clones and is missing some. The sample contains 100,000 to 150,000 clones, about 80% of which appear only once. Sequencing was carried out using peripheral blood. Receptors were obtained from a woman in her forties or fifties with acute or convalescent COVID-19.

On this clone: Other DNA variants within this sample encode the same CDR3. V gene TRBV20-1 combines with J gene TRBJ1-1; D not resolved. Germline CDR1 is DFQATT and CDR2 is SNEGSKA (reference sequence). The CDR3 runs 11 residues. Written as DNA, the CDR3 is TGCAGCGCACCAGAGAACACTGAAGCTTTCTTT. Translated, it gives CSAPENTEAFF.

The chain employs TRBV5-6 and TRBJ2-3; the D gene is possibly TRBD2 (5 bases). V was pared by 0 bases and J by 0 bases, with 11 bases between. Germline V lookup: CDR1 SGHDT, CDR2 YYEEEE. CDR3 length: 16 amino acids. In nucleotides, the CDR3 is TGTGCCAGCAGCTTGGACAGCGGCTATAGCACAGATACGCAGTATTTT. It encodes CASSLDSGYSTDTQYF.

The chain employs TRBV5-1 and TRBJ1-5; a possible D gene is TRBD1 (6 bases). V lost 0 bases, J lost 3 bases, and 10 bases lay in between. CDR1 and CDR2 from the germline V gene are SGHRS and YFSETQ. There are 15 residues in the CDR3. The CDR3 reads CASSLEGDPNQPQHF. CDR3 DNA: TGCGCCAGCAGCTTGGAGGGGGACCCCAATCAGCCCCAGCATTTT.

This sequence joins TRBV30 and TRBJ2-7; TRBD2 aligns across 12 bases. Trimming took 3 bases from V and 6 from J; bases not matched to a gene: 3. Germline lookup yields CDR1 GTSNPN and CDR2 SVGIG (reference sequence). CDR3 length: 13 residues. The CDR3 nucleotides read TGTGCCTGGAGCTGGACTAGCGGGACCGAGCAGTACTTC. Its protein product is CAWSWTSGTEQYF.